A single sample is the source of the 30 T cell receptor beta chains below, sequenced in a study of blood T cell repertoires in COVID-19 (dated by TCRdb to about 2020). Library creation used the immunoSEQ multiplex PCR assay. TCRdb took this table from immuneACCESS and kept in-frame rearrangements with V and J called. Such tables lack part of the clones; where checked against another copy, unresolved V genes explain under half of the gap, and the rest is unexplained. The sample table shows 140,000 or so clones, and around 85% are seen once. The ten largest account for approximately 2.9% of the sample. The specimen was peripheral blood. These receptors were taken from an elderly woman with acute or convalescent COVID-19.

The chain has TRBV6-5 and TRBJ1-1; no reliable D call. V was pared by 5 bases and J by 4 bases, with 17 bases between. CDR3 length: 15 residues. Per the germline V gene, CDR1 is MNHEY and CDR2 is SVGAGI. This CDR3 reads CASSRAVYGSTEAFF. The CDR3 nucleotides read TGTGCCAGCAGTCGGGCCGTCTATGGGAGCACTGAAGCTTTCTTT.

The chain is built from TRBV2 and TRBJ1-2, with 12 bases lining up with TRBD1. Trimming at V came to 5 bases and at J to 8 bases, leaving 9 bases not matched to a gene. There are 15 residues in the CDR3. Germline V gives CDR1 SNHLY, CDR2 FYNNEI. DNA for the CDR3: TGTGCCAGCAGTAAAGAGGGACAGGGGGCAGGGGGCTACACCTTC. It translates to CASSKEGQGAGGYTF.

The chain links TRBV6-6 to TRBJ2-1; 10 nucleotides agree with TRBD1. The V gene end was trimmed by 6 bases and the J gene end by 6 bases; junction bases not matched to a gene: 8. Germline V gives CDR1 MNHNY, CDR2 SVGAGI (reference sequence). The CDR3 covers 15 residues. The CDR3 is CASRPRGDRGNEQFF. DNA for the CDR3: TGTGCCAGCAGACCCAGGGGGGACAGGGGCAATGAGCAGTTCTTC.

The chain joins TRBV27 to TRBJ1-2; a weak D match, TRBD1 (5 bases). Trimming removed 6 bases at V and 3 bases at J, with 11 bases between. CDR3 length: 13 amino acids. CDR1 MNHEY and CDR2 SMNVEV come from the germline V gene (reference sequence). This CDR3 reads CASRNGADYGYTF. The CDR3 DNA follows: TGTGCCAGCAGGAATGGGGCAGACTATGGCTACACCTTC.

The count of this clone is one. The gene calls are TRBV7-2 and TRBJ1-2; 8 positions agree with TRBD1. J gave up 7 bases and V 2 bases, and 6 bases lay outside the gene matches. The CDR3 extends over 14 amino acids. Germline lookup yields CDR1 SGHTA and CDR2 FQGNSA. CDR3 loop: CASSLITGGSGYTF. CDR3 coding DNA: TGTGCCAGCAGCTTAATTACAGGGGGAAGTGGCTACACCTTC.

A few counts support this clone. The germline gene is not matched at one end of the junction; a read error may be the cause. The rearrangement uses TRBV5-1 and TRBJ2-7; TRBD1 might be the D (5 bases). Germline-derived CDR1 and CDR2 are SGHRS and YFSETQ. The CDR3 contains 12 residues. CDR3 in amino acids: CASSLEGEIPRF. CDR3 nucleotide sequence: TGCGCCAGCAGCTTGGAAGGGGAAATACCTCGCTTC.

The chain recombines TRBV7-2 with TRBJ2-3; TRBD1 is a possible D gene (5 bases). V lost 5 bases to trimming and J lost 2 bases, with 17 bases between them. The CDR3 is 16 amino acids. Germline V lookup: CDR1 SGHTA, CDR2 FQGNSA. CDR3 in amino acids: CASSLSLGRLTDTQYF. CDR3 DNA sequence: TGTGCCAGCAGCCTGAGTTTGGGGCGCCTCACAGATACGCAGTATTTT.

The V call is TRBV5-1, the J call TRBJ1-1; D ambiguous. With 0 bases removed from V and 5 bases from J, the gap between germline ends came to 8 bases. CDR3 length: 13 residues. CDR1 SGHRS and CDR2 YFSETQ come from the germline V gene. The CDR3 DNA sequence: TGCGCCAGCAGCTTGGAGAGAGGGACTGAAGCTTTCTTT. Its protein is CASSLERGTEAFF.

The chain employs TRBV5-1 and TRBJ1-2; D perhaps matches TRBD1 (5 bases). CDR1 and CDR2 (germline): SGHRS, YFSETQ. V lost 1 base and J 6 bases, leaving 16 bases between the germline ends. CDR3 size: 15 residues. The CDR3 reads CASSLFTSGTDGYTF. The CDR3 DNA reads TGCGCCAGCAGCTTGTTCACTTCTGGGACTGATGGCTACACCTTC.

In its sample, this clone was seen once. The chain couples TRBV30 to TRBJ2-7, with a possible D match to TRBD1 (8 bases). The CDR3 spans 13 residues. Germline CDR1 GTSNPN, CDR2 SVGIG (reference sequence). V lost 0 bases to trimming and J lost 7 bases, with 13 bases between them. CDR3 nucleotide sequence: TGTGCCTGGAGTGTCGACAGGGGAGGGGAGCAGTACTTC. The encoded protein is CAWSVDRGGEQYF.

The chain links TRBV7-9 to TRBJ1-4; 7 bases are shared with TRBD1. The V gene's germline CDR1 is SEHNR and CDR2 FQNEAQ (reference sequence). V gave up 5 bases and J gave up 11 bases; unmatched junction bases: 11. The CDR3 spans 14 residues. This CDR3 is CASSPVGQLRKLFF. The CDR3 nucleotides are TGTGCCAGCAGCCCGGTGGGACAGTTGCGTAAACTGTTTTTT. Using reference TRBV7-9 and TRBJ1-4 for the parts outside the CDR3, the full variable domain is DTGVSQNPRHKITKRGQNVTFRCDPISEHNRLYWYRQTLGQGPEFLTYFQNEAQLEKSRLLSDRFSAERPKGSFSTLEIQRTEQGDSAMYLCASSPVGQLRKLFFGSGTQLSVL.

A note on this clone: A read error may account for a junction end that differs from germline. The chain employs TRBV7-7 and TRBJ2-3; 9 bases fit TRBD2. Germline V lookup: CDR1 SSHAT, CDR2 FNYEAQ (reference sequence). The CDR3 extends over 15 amino acids. The chain's CDR3 is CASSRLAENTDTQYF. The CDR3 DNA reads TGTGCTAGCAGCCGACTAGCGGAAAACACAGATACGCAGTATTTT.

This chain connects TRBV3-1 (or the pseudogene TRBV3-2) to TRBJ1-6; D uncertain. CDR3 length: 15 residues. V shed 5 bases and J shed 7 bases, with 15 bases lying between them. Germline V gene lookup returns CDR1 LGHDT and CDR2 YNNKEL (reference sequence). Written as DNA, the CDR3 is TGTGCCAGCAGCTCCCAATCGGGTCGGAATTCACCCCTCCACTTT. This codes for CASSSQSGRNSPLHF.

The chain is built from TRBV19 and TRBJ2-7; 8 bases are a match to TRBD1. V lost 9 bases to trimming and J lost 3 bases; unmatched junction nucleotides: 4. CDR1 LNHDA and CDR2 SQIVND come from the germline V gene (reference sequence). The length of the CDR3 is 12 residues. For the CDR3, the DNA is TGTGCCAGCCGACAGGGGCTCTACGAGCAGTACTTC. Residues: CASRQGLYEQYF. Together with reference TRBV19 and TRBJ2-7, the CDR3 gives the full variable domain: DGGITQSPKYLFRKEGQNVTLSCEQNLNHDAMYWYRQDPGQGLRLIYYSQIVNDFQKGDIAEGYSVSREKKESFPLTVTSAQKNPTAFYLCASRQGLYEQYFGPGTRLTVT.

The chain is built from TRBV11-2 and TRBJ1-5; D call uncertain. Germline V gene data show CDR1 as SGHAT and CDR2 as FQNNGV. This CDR3 region has 14 residues. V was cut by 3 bases and J by 3 bases, with 9 bases left in between. The CDR3 is CASSFGGVNQPQHF. DNA for the CDR3: TGTGCCAGCAGCTTTGGAGGAGTCAATCAGCCCCAGCATTTT. The whole variable domain, filled in from reference TRBV11-2 and TRBJ1-5, reads EAGVAQSPRYKIIEKRQSVAFWCNPISGHATLYWYQQILGQGPKLLIQFQNNGVVDDSQLPKDRFSAERLKGVDSTLKIQPAKLEDSAVYLCASSFGGVNQPQHFGDGTRLSIL.

The chain joins TRBV5-1 to TRBJ1-2; a weak D match, TRBD1 (6 bases). Trimming left V 4 bases short and J 7 bases short, with 26 bases between. CDR1 and CDR2 (germline): SGHRS, YFSETQ. CDR3 length: 17 amino acids. The CDR3 DNA follows: TGCGCCAGCAGCCCCGGAGGACAGCTATCCGGGACTATTGGCTACACCTTC. Translated: CASSPGGQLSGTIGYTF.

This clone has a single count. The chain employs TRBV7-3 and TRBJ2-5, with 7 positions matching TRBD2. The germline V gene has CDR1 SGHTA and CDR2 FQGTGA. With 5 bases clipped from V and 1 base from J, the junction kept 13 bases outside the gene matches. There are 17 residues in the CDR3. The CDR3 spells CASSVQAGTLTQETQYF. For the CDR3, the DNA is TGTGCCAGCAGCGTCCAAGCGGGGACTCTAACCCAAGAGACCCAGTACTTC.

CDR3 amino acids: CASTRDTHSYEQYF. Written as DNA, the CDR3 is TGTGCCAGCACCCGGGACACGCACTCCTACGAGCAGTACTTC. The chain employs TRBV18 and TRBJ2-7, with D perhaps TRBD1 (6 bases). V was cut by 8 bases and J by 0 bases, with 14 bases left in between. Germline assignment: CDR1 KGHSH and CDR2 LQKENI. This CDR3 has 14 amino acids.

V and J are TRBV5-1 and TRBJ1-4, with D perhaps matching TRBD1 (6 bases). Trimming pared 4 bases from V and 8 bases from J, leaving 15 bases between. In germline, CDR1 is SGHRS, CDR2 YFSETQ. There are 14 residues in the CDR3. The CDR3, as DNA: TGCGCCAGCAGCACCAGGACAGTAGGGGAAAAACTGTTTTTT. Translating it yields CASSTRTVGEKLFF.

This chain connects TRBV7-2 to TRBJ2-1, with 7 positions matching TRBD1. CDR1 is SGHTA, CDR2 FQGNSA, per germline. The CDR3 loop spans 18 amino acids. The V segment lost 1 base and the J segment 8 bases; nucleotides outside the gene matches: 17. The CDR3 bases are TGTGCCAGCAGCTTAGGGGACAGTTTTTTACAATCCTTCGATGAGCAGTTCTTC. This translates into CASSLGDSFLQSFDEQFF.

The rearrangement links TRBV18 to TRBJ2-7; 10 nucleotides match TRBD1. This CDR3 is 15 amino acids long. Germline trimming cut 4 bases from V and 1 base from J; bases unmatched to any gene: 4. Germline CDR1 is KGHSH and CDR2 is LQKENI. Here the CDR3 reads CASSLDRGISYEQYF. Here the CDR3 DNA reads TGTGCCAGCTCACTGGACAGGGGGATTTCCTACGAGCAGTACTTC.

V gene TRBV3-1 (or the pseudogene TRBV3-2) combines with J gene TRBJ1-1, with unresolved D. Germline CDR1 LGHDT, CDR2 YNNKEL (reference sequence). The V and J ends lost 4 bases and 5 bases respectively, with 17 bases between them. The CDR3 spans 15 residues. The CDR3 loop is CASSPQRGVGTEAFF. The CDR3 nucleotides are TGTGCCAGCAGCCCCCAACGCGGGGTGGGAACTGAAGCTTTCTTT.

The rearrangement uses TRBV19 and TRBJ1-1; 11 positions agree with TRBD1. Germline CDR1 reads LNHDA; CDR2 reads SQIVND (reference sequence). The CDR3 is 18 amino acids. V lost 3 bases and J lost 3; bases outside the gene matches: 12. This CDR3 reads CASSMARGTGGIYTEAFF. The CDR3 nucleotides read TGTGCCAGTAGTATGGCCCGCGGGACAGGGGGAATATACACTGAAGCTTTCTTT. Complete variable domain (other parts from reference TRBV19 and TRBJ1-1): DGGITQSPKYLFRKEGQNVTLSCEQNLNHDAMYWYRQDPGQGLRLIYYSQIVNDFQKGDIAEGYSVSREKKESFPLTVTSAQKNPTAFYLCASSMARGTGGIYTEAFFGQGTRLTVV.

The chain couples TRBV7-9 to TRBJ2-5; D remains ambiguous. The CDR3 extends over 13 amino acids. Trimming stripped 1 base from V and 2 bases from J, with 5 bases between. The germline V gene encodes CDR1 SEHNR and CDR2 FQNEAQ (reference sequence). The CDR3 DNA reads TGTGCCAGCAGCTTAGGACTGCAAGAGACCCAGTACTTC. It encodes CASSLGLQETQYF. The complete variable domain, with remaining parts taken from reference TRBV7-9 and TRBJ2-5, reads DTGVSQNPRHKITKRGQNVTFRCDPISEHNRLYWYRQTLGQGPEFLTYFQNEAQLEKSRLLSDRFSAERPKGSFSTLEIQRTEQGDSAMYLCASSLGLQETQYFGPGTRLLVL.

This clone was counted a single time. The J gene is TRBJ1-1, the V gene TRBV20-1; 8 bases align to TRBD1. CDR3 length: 10 amino acids. Germline lookup yields CDR1 DFQATT and CDR2 SNEGSKA (reference sequence). The CDR3 nucleotides are TGCACCATGGACAGGGCCGAAGCTTTCTTT. Protein product: CTMDRAEAFF.

V and J are TRBV4-3 and TRBJ1-1, with TRBD1 identical over 10 bases. Germline loops: CDR1 LGHNA, CDR2 YSLEER. Trimming removed 0 bases from V and 5 bases from J; junction bases left unmatched: 9. CDR3 length: 17 residues. CDR3 protein: CASSQDLGTGDETEAFF. In DNA form, the CDR3 reads TGCGCCAGCAGCCAAGACTTGGGGACAGGGGATGAAACTGAAGCTTTCTTT.

This sequence joins TRBV3-1 (or the pseudogene TRBV3-2) and TRBJ1-1, with a tentative D call TRBD1 (5 bases). In germline, CDR1 is LGHDT, CDR2 YNNKEL (reference sequence). The V gene lost 4 bases and the J gene lost 8 bases, with 14 bases spanning the gap. The CDR3 is 13 residues long. CDR3 in DNA: TGTGCCAGCAGCCGATGGGGCGGTTTAGAAGCTTTCTTT. It codes for CASSRWGGLEAFF.

V and J are TRBV29-1 and TRBJ1-1, with TRBD1 as a possible D gene (6 bases). In germline, CDR1 is SQVTM, CDR2 ANQGSEA. V was trimmed by 6 bases and J by 8 bases, leaving 13 bases between them. The CDR3 runs to 11 residues. The CDR3 region is CSVVRQAEAFF. Written as DNA, the CDR3 is TGCAGCGTGGTTAGACAGGCGGAAGCTTTCTTT.

This chain links TRBV15 with TRBJ1-4; TRBD1 matches at 9 bases. CDR1 and CDR2 (germline): LNHNV, YYDKDF (reference sequence). CDR3 length equals 16 residues. The junction had 6 bases not matched to a gene; V was cut back by 3 bases and J by 4 bases. The CDR3 DNA follows: TGTGCCACCAGCAGGGGAGGGACAGGGCTTAATGAAAAACTGTTTTTT. As protein: CATSRGGTGLNEKLFF.

This clone was recorded once. The rearrangement links TRBV9 to TRBJ2-5, with 7 bases aligning to TRBD2. Germline-derived CDR1 and CDR2 are SGDLS and YYNGEE. The CDR3 is 14 residues long. The ends lost 0 bases at V and 5 bases at J; junction bases unmatched: 4. The CDR3 sequence is CASSVAGRGETQYF. CDR3 nucleotide sequence: TGTGCCAGCAGCGTAGCCGGGCGGGGGGAGACCCAGTACTTC.